This TCR beta chain was identified during a study of T cells in Graves' hyperthyroidism and ophthalmopathy. Per the germline V gene, CDR1 is SGHAT and CDR2 is FQNNGV. The CDR3 extends over 12 amino acids. Trimming stripped 1 base from V and 2 bases from J, with 3 bases between. RNA transcripts were the template for amplifying TCR beta CDR3 regions. Carried out on the TCR CDR3, a first-round RT-PCR used the HTBI primer set. Via MiXCR, TCRdb re-called the multiplex PCR reads, giving one row per CDR3 protein. The table records fewer than 200,000 distinct CDR3 sequences, 15% to 20% of them present only once. This clonotype was seen repeatedly, ten times or more.

The TCR originated in a woman aged 50 to 60 with Graves' hyperthyroidism. Input material: blood. The chain carries TRBV11-2 and TRBJ2-7; D unresolved. As DNA, the CDR3 is TGTGCCAGCAGCTTAGGGACCTACGAGCAGTACTTC. This encodes CASSLGTYEQYF. The full variable domain, in which reference TRBV11-2 and TRBJ2-7 provide the parts outside the CDR3, is EAGVAQSPRYKIIEKRQSVAFWCNPISGHATLYWYQQILGQGPKLLIQFQNNGVVDDSQLPKDRFSAERLKGVDSTLKIQPAKLEDSAVYLCASSLGTYEQYFGPGTRLTVT.